A selection of T cell receptor beta chains follows, all from one sample in a study of radiation and T cells in renal cell carcinoma. Some clones are missing from TCRdb's copy, which holds only in-frame ones; the method was immunoSEQ multiplex PCR. Among 150,000 to 200,000 clones listed, approximately 90% were seen once. The sequences come from blood, collected from a patient whose treatment included radiotherapy and nephrectomy. The receptors come from a woman between 50 and 59 years old with renal cell carcinoma. Each CDR3 is given with its conserved first and last residue. The D gene is left open where the match is weak. A row's size may be missing; if present it is once, few, many or a size class.

d_call | j_call | cdr3_length | clone_size | v_call | cdr3_nt | cdr3_aa
- | TRBJ2-5 | 15 | few | TRBV6-1 | TGTGCCAGCAGTAAGCTAGTTGGAGTCCAAGAGACCCAGTACTTC | CASSKLVGVQETQYF
- | TRBJ1-4 | 16 | - | TRBV18 | TGTGCCAGCTCACCACCTTCGGGAGGGAGTGGCGAAAAACTGTTTTTT | CASSPPSGGSGEKLFF
- | TRBJ2-5 | 15 | - | TRBV2 | TGTGCCAGCAGGGGTGGGGCTAGCGCTTGGGAGACCCAGTACTTC | CASRGGASAWETQYF
- | TRBJ2-7 | 14 | few | TRBV5-5 | TGTGCCAGCAGCTTGGTGGGGCAGGGGAGCGAGCAGTACTTC | CASSLVGQGSEQYF
- | TRBJ1-2 | 14 | - | TRBV9 | TGTGCCAGCAGCCGCCGGGACAAAGGAAACGGCTACACCTTC | CASSRRDKGNGYTF
- | TRBJ1-4 | 14 | - | TRBV7-8 | TGTGCCAGCAGCTACCGACAGACGAATGAAAAACTGTTTTTT | CASSYRQTNEKLFF
- | TRBJ1-6 | 14 | - | TRBV6-5 | TGTGCCAGCAGTTCCGGGACATGGGCTTCACCCCTCCACTTT | CASSSGTWASPLHF
TRBD1 | TRBJ1-3 | 17 | - | TRBV4-1 | TGCGCCAGCAGCCGGAGCAGGGGGTTTAGCTCTGGAAACACCATATATTTT | CASSRSRGFSSGNTIYF
- | TRBJ2-7 | 14 | - | TRBV6-1 | TGTGCCAGCAGTGATTTAACCAACTCCTACGAGCAGTACTTC | CASSDLTNSYEQYF
TRBD2 | TRBJ2-1 | 16 | - | TRBV5-1 | TGCGCCAGCAGCTTGGTACTAGCGGGGGGGCCGGTTGAGCAGTTCTTC | CASSLVLAGGPVEQFF
TRBD1 | TRBJ2-5 | 16 | - | TRBV7-3 | TGTGCCAGCAGCGAAGCCGGGACAGGGGCCCAAGAGACCCAGTACTTC | CASSEAGTGAQETQYF
TRBD2 | TRBJ2-7 | 14 | - | TRBV27 | TGTGCCAGCAGTTTCAATAGCGGGGGCAACGAGCAGTACTTC | CASSFNSGGNEQYF
TRBD1 | TRBJ2-1 | 15 | - | TRBV25-1 | TGTGCCAGCAGTGTCCGACAGGGTAGGCTCAATGAGCAGTTCTTC | CASSVRQGRLNEQFF
TRBD1 | TRBJ1-5 | 13 | - | TRBV6-6 | TGTGCCACCGGGGACAGGGGGACGCAGCCCCAGCATTTT | CATGDRGTQPQHF
- | TRBJ1-3 | 15 | - | TRBV9 | TGTGCCAGCAGCGTCCGACCGACCTCTGGAAACACCATATATTTT | CASSVRPTSGNTIYF
- | TRBJ2-7 | 13 | - | TRBV2 | TGTGCCAGTCAGGGGGGCGAAACTGCGAGGCAGTACTTC | CASQGGETARQYF
- | TRBJ1-2 | 14 | - | TRBV9 | TGTGCCAGCAGCGTAGGGACAGATCCTATGGGCTACACCTTC | CASSVGTDPMGYTF
- | TRBJ1-4 | 14 | few | TRBV29-1 | TGCAGCGCTAGGATCTCAGGGATAGGTGAAAAACTGTTTTTT | CSARISGIGEKLFF
- | TRBJ2-3 | 18 | - | TRBV7-8 | TGTGCCAGCAGTCCGATCCCTAATTATGCGGTCGCCACAGATACGCAGTATTTT | CASSPIPNYAVATDTQYF
- | TRBJ1-1 | 15 | - | TRBV6-1 | TGTGCCAGCAGTGACATGGGCCAGAGGAACACTGAAGCTTTCTTT | CASSDMGQRNTEAFF
TRBD2 | TRBJ2-1 | 18 | - | TRBV7-9 | TGTGCCAGCAGTAGACTTTCAAACGGACTAGCGGGGGGCCAGGAGCAGTTCTTC | CASSRLSNGLAGGQEQFF
- | TRBJ1-1 | 15 | - | TRBV11-2 | TGTGCCAGCAGCTTAGTTACGGGGGGGATCACTGAAGCTTTCTTT | CASSLVTGGITEAFF
TRBD1 | TRBJ1-2 | 17 | - | TRBV18 | TGTGCCAGCTCACCAATCCAGGGGGACAACTGGGGCTATGGCTACACCTTC | CASSPIQGDNWGYGYTF
- | TRBJ1-2 | 14 | - | TRBV5-1 | TGCGCCAGCAGCTTGGACGGGGGCCTCTATGGCTACACCTTC | CASSLDGGLYGYTF
- | TRBJ2-5 | 16 | - | TRBV5-6 | TGTGCCAGCAGCTCGGTGGGGGGCGCGGGGGAAGAGACCCAGTACTTC | CASSSVGGAGEETQYF
- | TRBJ1-5 | 15 | few | TRBV2 | TGTGCCAGCAGTGACCCTCTCTATAGCAATCAGCCCCAGCATTTT | CASSDPLYSNQPQHF
- | TRBJ1-1 | 16 | - | TRBV5-1 | TGCGCCAGCAGCTTCCTTAGGACAGAAATGAACACTGAAGCTTTCTTT | CASSFLRTEMNTEAFF
TRBD2 | TRBJ2-7 | 14 | - | TRBV30 | TGTGCCTGGAGTCCGTTAGCGGGGGGCTACGAGCAGTACTTC | CAWSPLAGGYEQYF
- | TRBJ1-1 | 13 | - | TRBV30 | TGTGCCTGGAGTGTAGGAGTAGGAACTGAAGCTTTCTTT | CAWSVGVGTEAFF
TRBD2 | TRBJ2-3 | 17 | - | TRBV7-8 | TGTGCCAGCAGCCCAGTTAGCGGGGGGGCCATCAGAGATACGCAGTATTTT | CASSPVSGGAIRDTQYF
- | TRBJ2-7 | 15 | - | TRBV15 | TGTGCCACCAGCAGCGGGATTGACAGCTCCTACGAGCAGTACTTC | CATSSGIDSSYEQYF
- | TRBJ2-3 | 17 | - | TRBV7-9 | TGTGCCAGCACCGAAAAGAGAGGGGCCCGAAGGCCAGATACGCAGTATTTT | CASTEKRGARRPDTQYF
TRBD1 | TRBJ2-3 | 15 | - | TRBV13 | TGTGCCAGCAGCTTGGGACAGTCCAGCACAGATACGCAGTATTTT | CASSLGQSSTDTQYF
TRBD1 | TRBJ2-6 | 17 | - | TRBV5-1 | TGCGCCAGCAGCTTAGCAGGGGGCCTCTCTGGGGCCAACGTCCTGACTTTC | CASSLAGGLSGANVLTF
TRBD2 | TRBJ2-7 | 16 | - | TRBV14 | TGTGCCAGCAGCCAAGAGTTAGCGGGGGGAACCTACGAGCAGTACTTC | CASSQELAGGTYEQYF
- | TRBJ2-7 | 13 | - | TRBV7-2 | TGTGCCAGCAGCTTTGAGGGGAAATACGAGCAGTACTTC | CASSFEGKYEQYF
TRBD2 | TRBJ2-7 | 14 | - | TRBV7-2 | TGTGCCAGCAGCCCCGGGACTAGCGGCTACGAGCAGTACTTC | CASSPGTSGYEQYF
TRBD1 | TRBJ2-3 | 15 | once | TRBV7-7 | TGTGCTAGCAGTCCCGGGACAGGCTCCACAGATACGCAGTATTTT | CASSPGTGSTDTQYF
- | TRBJ1-1 | 15 | few | TRBV9 | TGTGCCAGCAGCCCGAGACAGGAGGAGTGGACTGAAGCTTTCTTT | CASSPRQEEWTEAFF
- | TRBJ2-2 | 13 | - | TRBV7-8 | TGTGCCAGCAGCTTAGCGGTCACCGGGGAGCTGTTTTTT | CASSLAVTGELFF
- | TRBJ2-1 | 13 | - | TRBV28 | TGTGCCAGCGGTGGGTGGGCCTACAATGAGCAGTTCTTC | CASGGWAYNEQFF
- | TRBJ2-1 | 13 | - | TRBV5-1 | TGCGCCAGCAGCGCCCAAGCGGACAATGAGCAGTTCTTC | CASSAQADNEQFF
TRBD1 | TRBJ1-4 | 15 | - | TRBV5-3 | TGTGCCAGCAGCTTGGGGACAGGGATTGGTGAAAAACTGTTTTTT | CASSLGTGIGEKLFF
TRBD1 | TRBJ1-6 | 18 | - | TRBV18 | TGTGCCAGCTCACCGGGACAGGGACAGGAGCCCTATAATTCACCCCTCCACTTT | CASSPGQGQEPYNSPLHF
- | TRBJ1-2 | 19 | - | TRBV7-2 | TGTGCCAGCAGCTTATCTGGAGGGGCAGGGATGGGAGTTAACTATGGCTACACCTTC | CASSLSGGAGMGVNYGYTF
TRBD2 | TRBJ2-1 | 16 | - | TRBV4-1 | TGCGCCAGCAGCCAAGTCTCTAGCGGGGGACACAATGAGCAGTTCTTC | CASSQVSSGGHNEQFF
- | TRBJ1-1 | 12 | - | TRBV25-1 | TGTGCCAGCAGACCCCCGGGGGGGCCAGCTTTCTTT | CASRPPGGPAFF
- | TRBJ2-1 | 11 | - | TRBV6-5 | TGTGCCAGTAAAGCCTTGGGTGAGCAGTTCTTC | CASKALGEQFF
- | TRBJ2-3 | 13 | - | TRBV6-5 | TGTGCCAGCAGTTACTCGACTTTCGATACGCAGTATTTT | CASSYSTFDTQYF
TRBD1 | TRBJ2-7 | 15 | - | TRBV6-5 | TGTGCCAGCAGTTCCCCCGACAGGGGTCAGTACGAGCAGTACTTC | CASSSPDRGQYEQYF
- | TRBJ1-3 | 14 | - | TRBV9 | TGTGCCAGCAGCGCTGACAGAATTGGAAACACCATATATTTT | CASSADRIGNTIYF
TRBD2 | TRBJ2-3 | 16 | - | TRBV25-1 | TGTGCCAGCAGTGAATATGGTGGGGGGGAGGCAGATACGCAGTATTTT | CASSEYGGGEADTQYF